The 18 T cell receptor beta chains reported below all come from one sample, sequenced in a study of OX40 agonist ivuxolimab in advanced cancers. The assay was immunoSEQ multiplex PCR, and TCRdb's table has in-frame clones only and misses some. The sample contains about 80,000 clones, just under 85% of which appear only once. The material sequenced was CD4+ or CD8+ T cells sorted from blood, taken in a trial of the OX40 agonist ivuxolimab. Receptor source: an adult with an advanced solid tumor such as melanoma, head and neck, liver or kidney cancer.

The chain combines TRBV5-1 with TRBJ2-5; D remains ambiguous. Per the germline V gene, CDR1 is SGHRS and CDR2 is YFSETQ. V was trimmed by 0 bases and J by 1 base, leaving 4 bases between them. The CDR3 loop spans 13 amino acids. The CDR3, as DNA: TGCGCCAGCAGCTTGGGAGTCCAAGAGACCCAGTACTTC. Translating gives CASSLGVQETQYF.

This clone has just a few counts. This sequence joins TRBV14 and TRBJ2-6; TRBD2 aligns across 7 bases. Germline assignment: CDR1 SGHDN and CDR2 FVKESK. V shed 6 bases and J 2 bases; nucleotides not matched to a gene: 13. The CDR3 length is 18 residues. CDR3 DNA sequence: TGTGCCAGCAGTCCCATCGGGGGGAGGTTGACTGGGGCCAACGTCCTGACTTTC. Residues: CASSPIGGRLTGANVLTF.

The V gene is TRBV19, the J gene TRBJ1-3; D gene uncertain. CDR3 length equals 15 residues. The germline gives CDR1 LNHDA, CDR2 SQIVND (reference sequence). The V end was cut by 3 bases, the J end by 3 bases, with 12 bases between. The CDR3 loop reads CASSILGIFGNTIYF. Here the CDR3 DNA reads TGTGCCAGTAGTATCCTGGGCATTTTTGGAAACACCATATATTTT.

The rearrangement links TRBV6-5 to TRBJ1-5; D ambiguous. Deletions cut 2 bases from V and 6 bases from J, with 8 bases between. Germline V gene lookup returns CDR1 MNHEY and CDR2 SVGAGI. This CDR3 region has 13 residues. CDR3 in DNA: TGTGCCAGCAGTTACGCCGGACGTCAGCCCCAGCATTTT. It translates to CASSYAGRQPQHF.

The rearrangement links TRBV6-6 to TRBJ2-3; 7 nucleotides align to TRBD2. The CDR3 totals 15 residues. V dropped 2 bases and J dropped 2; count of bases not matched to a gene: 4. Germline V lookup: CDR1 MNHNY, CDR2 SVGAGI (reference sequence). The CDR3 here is CASSYRAGTTDTQYF. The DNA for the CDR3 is TGTGCCAGCAGTTACCGAGCGGGAACCACAGATACGCAGTATTTT.

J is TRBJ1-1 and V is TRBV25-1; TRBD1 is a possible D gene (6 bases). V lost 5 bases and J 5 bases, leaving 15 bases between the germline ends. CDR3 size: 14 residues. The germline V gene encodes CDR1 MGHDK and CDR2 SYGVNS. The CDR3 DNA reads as TGTGCCAGCAGTCGGTGGGGGGCGGGGACTGAAGCTTTCTTT. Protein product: CASSRWGAGTEAFF.

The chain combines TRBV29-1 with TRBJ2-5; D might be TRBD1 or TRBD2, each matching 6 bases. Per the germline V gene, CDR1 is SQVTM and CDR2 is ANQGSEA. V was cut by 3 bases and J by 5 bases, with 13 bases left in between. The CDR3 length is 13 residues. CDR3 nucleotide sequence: TGCAGCGTTGATTCGGGGGCCGGGGAGACCCAGTACTTC. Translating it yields CSVDSGAGETQYF.

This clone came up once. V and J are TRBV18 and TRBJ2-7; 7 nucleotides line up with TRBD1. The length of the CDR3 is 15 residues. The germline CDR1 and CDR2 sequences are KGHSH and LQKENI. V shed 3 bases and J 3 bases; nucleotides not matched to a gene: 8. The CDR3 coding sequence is TGTGCCAGCTCACCTCCGACAGGGCTCAACTACGAGCAGTACTTC. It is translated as CASSPPTGLNYEQYF.

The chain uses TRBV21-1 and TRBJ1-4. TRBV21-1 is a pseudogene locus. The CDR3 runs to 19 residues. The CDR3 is CASSKGENEGPISNEKLFF. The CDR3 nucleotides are TGTGCCAGCAGCAAAGGAGAGAACGAGGGACCCATCTCTAATGAAAAACTGTTTTTT.

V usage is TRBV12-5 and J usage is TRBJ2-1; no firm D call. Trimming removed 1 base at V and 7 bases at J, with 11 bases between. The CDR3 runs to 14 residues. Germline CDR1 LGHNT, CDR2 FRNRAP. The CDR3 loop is CASGLGPLLNEQFF. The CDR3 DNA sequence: TGTGCTAGTGGTTTGGGACCCCTTTTAAATGAGCAGTTCTTC.

The CDR3 nucleotides are TGTGCCAGCAGCCCTGTCGGACAGGGGTTGACTGAAGCTTTCTTT. It encodes CASSPVGQGLTEAFF. The rearrangement joins TRBV7-7 to TRBJ1-1, with TRBD1 matching over 9 bases. V lost 5 bases and J lost 5; bases outside the gene matches: 9. Germline values: CDR1 SSHAT, CDR2 FNYEAQ (reference sequence). This CDR3 is 15 amino acids long. Variable domain in full (rest from reference TRBV7-7 and TRBJ1-1): GAGVSQSPRYKVTKRGQDVTLRCDPISSHATLYWYQQALGQGPEFLTYFNYEAQPDKSGLPSDRFSAERPEGSISTLTIQRTEQRDSAMYRCASSPVGQGLTEAFFGQGTRLTVV.

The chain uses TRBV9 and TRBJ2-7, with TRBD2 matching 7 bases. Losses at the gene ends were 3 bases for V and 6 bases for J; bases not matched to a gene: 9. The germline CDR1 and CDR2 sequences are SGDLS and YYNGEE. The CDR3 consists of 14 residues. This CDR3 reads CASSERGGRAEQYF. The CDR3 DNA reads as TGTGCCAGCAGCGAGAGAGGAGGGAGGGCCGAGCAGTACTTC.

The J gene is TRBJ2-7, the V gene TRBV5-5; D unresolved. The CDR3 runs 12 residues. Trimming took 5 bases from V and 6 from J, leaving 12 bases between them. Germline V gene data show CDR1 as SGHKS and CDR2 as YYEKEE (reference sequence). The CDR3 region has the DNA TGTGCCAGCAGGCCCCGCAAAGGCGAGCAGTACTTC. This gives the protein CASRPRKGEQYF.

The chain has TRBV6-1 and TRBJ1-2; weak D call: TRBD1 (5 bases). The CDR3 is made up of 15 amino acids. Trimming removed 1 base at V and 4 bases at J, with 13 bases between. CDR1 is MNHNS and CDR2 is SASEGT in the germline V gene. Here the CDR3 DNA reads TGTGCCAGCAGTGAAGGGGACGGAGGAGTCTATGGCTACACCTTC. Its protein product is CASSEGDGGVYGYTF.

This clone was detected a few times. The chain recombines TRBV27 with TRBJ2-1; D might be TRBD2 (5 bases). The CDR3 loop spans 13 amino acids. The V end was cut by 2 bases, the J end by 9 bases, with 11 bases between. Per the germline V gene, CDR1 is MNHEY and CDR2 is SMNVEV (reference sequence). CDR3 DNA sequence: TGTGCCAGCAGTTTAGGAGCGGTGACTGAGCAGTTCTTC. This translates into CASSLGAVTEQFF.

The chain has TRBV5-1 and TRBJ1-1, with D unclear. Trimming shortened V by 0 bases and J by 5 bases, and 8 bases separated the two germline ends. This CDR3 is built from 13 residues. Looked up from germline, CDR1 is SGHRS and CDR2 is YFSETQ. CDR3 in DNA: TGCGCCAGCAGCTTGGACGGTGTAACTGAAGCTTTCTTT. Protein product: CASSLDGVTEAFF.

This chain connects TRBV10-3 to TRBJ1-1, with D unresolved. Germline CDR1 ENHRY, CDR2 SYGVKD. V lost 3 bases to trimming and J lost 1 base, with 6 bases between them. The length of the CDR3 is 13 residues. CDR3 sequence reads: CAISERANTEAFF. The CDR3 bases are TGTGCCATCAGTGAAAGGGCGAACACTGAAGCTTTCTTT.

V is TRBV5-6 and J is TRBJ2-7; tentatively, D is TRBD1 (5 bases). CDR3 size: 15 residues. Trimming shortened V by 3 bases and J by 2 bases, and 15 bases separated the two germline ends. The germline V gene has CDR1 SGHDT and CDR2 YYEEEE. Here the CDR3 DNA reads TGTGCCAGCAGCTCGACATACAGGTCCCCCTACGAGCAGTACTTC. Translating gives CASSSTYRSPYEQYF.